This passage covers 20 T cell receptor beta chains from one sample sequenced in a study of CD8 T cells in Susac syndrome. The RNA input was roughly 0.5 to 1 ug, and it was reverse transcribed with random hexamers. TCRdb fed the immunoSEQ multiplex PCR reads into MiXCR, producing one record per CDR3 protein. This repertoire shows roughly 100,000 distinct CDR3 sequences, roughly 94% found once; its top ten account for about 0.29%. The sequenced material came from CD4+ T cells from PBMCs. Source of these receptors: a human donor with Susac syndrome.

This sequence joins TRBV27 and TRBJ2-1; D is unresolved. The CDR3 has 14 residues. CDR1 and CDR2 (germline): MNHEY, SMNVEV (reference sequence). V was cut by 3 bases and J by 5 bases, with 11 bases left in between. CDR3: CASSLTTFNNEQFF. In DNA form, the CDR3 reads TGTGCCAGCAGTTTGACCACCTTTAACAATGAGCAGTTCTTC.

The rearrangement links TRBV12-3 or TRBV12-4 to TRBJ1-2; 10 bases align to TRBD1. V gave up 5 bases and J gave up 7 bases; unmatched junction bases: 4. This CDR3 contains 13 residues. CDR3 in DNA: TGTGCCAGCAGTAGGGACAGGGGTCGTGGCTACACCTTC. Encoded protein: CASSRDRGRGYTF.

The chain carries TRBV25-1 and TRBJ1-2; 7 positions agree with TRBD1. V shed 5 bases and J 2 bases; nucleotides not matched to a gene: 8. The CDR3 runs 15 residues. The germline gives CDR1 MGHDK, CDR2 SYGVNS. The CDR3 DNA reads TGTGCCAGCAGTCTCTCGGGACAGCCCAACTATGGCTACACCTTC. It encodes CASSLSGQPNYGYTF.

The chain couples TRBV4-1 to TRBJ1-1; perhaps TRBD1 as D (5 bases). Germline lookup yields CDR1 MGHRA and CDR2 YSYEKL. V was clipped by 1 base and J by 6 bases, with 15 bases between them. The CDR3 has 15 residues. DNA for the CDR3: TGCGCCAGCAGCCAAGTTGGGAGGGACGGATCTGAAGCTTTCTTT. This codes for CASSQVGRDGSEAFF.

The V and J genes are TRBV30 and TRBJ1-2; D remains unclear. Per germline, CDR1 GTSNPN and CDR2 SVGIG (reference sequence). Trimming stripped 1 base from V and 4 bases from J, with 1 base between. The CDR3 is made up of 10 amino acids. The CDR3 sequence: CAWSGYGYTF. The DNA for the CDR3 is TGTGCCTGGAGTGGCTATGGCTACACCTTC.

The chain joins TRBV9 to TRBJ2-7; the D gene is possibly TRBD2 (7 bases). Germline CDR1 reads SGDLS; CDR2 reads YYNGEE. The germline V and J ends were trimmed by 0 bases and 0 bases, with 10 bases remaining between them. The CDR3 sequence is 15 residues long. CDR3 amino acids: CASSVAGGPSYEQYF. CDR3 bases: TGTGCCAGCAGCGTAGCCGGGGGGCCCTCCTACGAGCAGTACTTC.

This clonotype was seen just once. The chain has TRBV27 and TRBJ1-1; the D is unclear. Trimming took off 7 bases at V and 1 base at J, with 10 bases between the two ends. The germline V gene has CDR1 MNHEY and CDR2 SMNVEV (reference sequence). The CDR3 totals 13 residues. The CDR3 nucleotides are TGTGCCAGCAATGGCGGACCGAACACTGAAGCTTTCTTT. This sequence encodes CASNGGPNTEAFF.

The gene calls are TRBV7-9 and TRBJ2-1, with 9 positions matching TRBD2. Losses at the gene ends were 4 bases for V and 12 bases for J; bases not matched to a gene: 7. The CDR3 totals 13 residues. Germline V lookup: CDR1 SEHNR, CDR2 FQNEAQ (reference sequence). The DNA of the CDR3 is TGTGCCAGCAGCTCCGGTCTAGCGGGGAGGCAGTTCTTC. Protein product: CASSSGLAGRQFF.

The chain recombines TRBV5-1 with TRBJ2-7; 8 positions agree with TRBD2. The germline gives CDR1 SGHRS, CDR2 YFSETQ. The CDR3 extends over 13 amino acids. The V segment lost 7 bases and the J segment 0 bases; nucleotides outside the gene matches: 3. CDR3 in amino acids: CASSGLASYEQYF. The CDR3 DNA follows: TGCGCCAGCTCAGGACTAGCCTCCTACGAGCAGTACTTC.

The chain employs TRBV7-9 and TRBJ1-1; D remains unclear. The CDR3 length is 13 residues. The germline V gene has CDR1 SEHNR and CDR2 FQNEAQ (reference sequence). Trimming stripped 5 bases from V and 1 base from J, with 8 bases between. The CDR3: CASSADGNTEAFF. DNA for the CDR3: TGTGCCAGCAGCGCGGACGGGAACACTGAAGCTTTCTTT.

V usage is TRBV5-1 and J usage is TRBJ2-5; D may be TRBD2 (5 bases). Germline V gene sequence: CDR1 SGHRS, CDR2 YFSETQ. Trimming stripped 4 bases from V and 1 base from J, with 11 bases between. The CDR3 has 14 residues. CDR3 region: CASSQIGVQETQYF. CDR3 bases: TGCGCCAGCAGCCAGATCGGGGTCCAAGAGACCCAGTACTTC.

The gene calls are TRBV7-9 and TRBJ2-5; D perhaps matches TRBD1 (6 bases). CDR1 is SEHNR, CDR2 FQNEAQ, per germline (reference sequence). V was trimmed by 8 bases and J by 5 bases, leaving 12 bases between them. The CDR3 runs to 12 residues. The CDR3 sequence: CASSHQGETQYF. Here the CDR3 DNA reads TGTGCCAGCTCCCATCAGGGGGAGACCCAGTACTTC.

The chain employs TRBV3-1 and TRBJ2-3; 8 bases map to TRBD2. The CDR3 is 14 amino acids. Per the germline V gene, CDR1 is LGHDT and CDR2 is YNNKEL (reference sequence). With V trimmed by 4 bases and J by 5 bases, 5 bases remained unmatched. In nucleotides, the CDR3 is TGTGCCAGCAGCCTCGGGACTAGGGGAGATACGCAGTATTTT. It yields the protein CASSLGTRGDTQYF.

The chain employs TRBV30 and TRBJ2-7; 7 nucleotides match TRBD1. The CDR3 totals 13 residues. Germline V lookup: CDR1 GTSNPN, CDR2 SVGIG (reference sequence). The J segment lost 5 bases and the V segment lost 7 bases, leaving 11 bases of the junction unmatched. The CDR3 loop is CAFNKRGGDEQYF. CDR3 nucleotide sequence: TGTGCCTTTAACAAGAGAGGGGGCGACGAGCAGTACTTC.

CDR3 nucleotides: TGTGCCAGCAGTTACCCCCGACAGGGCTCGAGCAAAAACATTCAGTACTTC. Protein: CASSYPRQGSSKNIQYF. This chain uses TRBV28 with TRBJ2-4, with TRBD1 matching 7 bases. The CDR3 is 17 residues long. The germline gives CDR1 MDHEN, CDR2 SYDVKM. J gave up 3 bases and V 4 bases, and 12 bases lay outside the gene matches.

The gene calls are TRBV25-1 and TRBJ2-1, with D uncertain. The V gene lost 4 bases and the J gene lost 0 bases, with 10 bases spanning the gap. The CDR3 has 15 amino acids. Per the germline V gene, CDR1 is MGHDK and CDR2 is SYGVNS. CDR3 protein: CASSVEASSYNEQFF. The CDR3 DNA follows: TGTGCCAGCAGTGTCGAGGCGAGCTCCTACAATGAGCAGTTCTTC.

This rearrangement joins TRBV2 to TRBJ2-3; the D gene is possibly TRBD2 (6 bases). The CDR3 is 15 residues long. Trimming removed 3 bases at V and 1 base at J, with 11 bases between. Germline CDR1 and CDR2: SNHLY and FYNNEI. The CDR3 nucleotides are TGTGCCAGCAGTGACGGCGGGGACGGCACAGATACGCAGTATTTT. Its protein product is CASSDGGDGTDTQYF.

This chain uses TRBV20-1 with TRBJ2-2, with D possibly being TRBD2 (6 bases). The CDR3 has 14 residues. Germline V CDR1 and CDR2: DFQATT, SNEGSKA (reference sequence). V lost 6 bases and J lost 2, with 13 bases in between. In DNA, the CDR3 is TGCAGTGCCCCGGGACTCTCAAACACCGGGGAGCTGTTTTTT. Its translation is CSAPGLSNTGELFF.

The chain links TRBV6-1 to TRBJ2-3, with 7 bases aligning to TRBD2. V was clipped by 3 bases and J by 2 bases; unmatched bases: 5. The germline CDR1 and CDR2 sequences are MNHNS and SASEGT. The CDR3 is made up of 15 amino acids. The CDR3 coding sequence is TGTGCCAGCAGTGAGAGCGGGGTCGACACAGATACGCAGTATTTT. Translated: CASSESGVDTDTQYF.

The chain uses TRBV9 and TRBJ1-1; D not resolved. The CDR3 sequence is 13 residues long. Germline V lookup: CDR1 SGDLS, CDR2 YYNGEE. The germline V and J ends were trimmed by 6 bases and 4 bases, with 13 bases remaining between them. This chain's CDR3 is CASTMDLATEAFF. DNA for the CDR3: TGTGCCAGCACCATGGACCTCGCCACTGAAGCTTTCTTT.